A selection of T cell receptor beta chains follows, all from one sample in a study of OX40 agonist ivuxolimab in advanced cancers. Profiled with immunoSEQ multiplex PCR; TCRdb holds only in-frame clones, not every one. The table lists more than 10,000 clones, 70% to 85% of them singletons. Sample: CD4+ or CD8+ T cells sorted from blood, taken in a trial of the OX40 agonist ivuxolimab. The receptor set was obtained from an adult with an advanced solid tumor such as melanoma, head and neck, liver or kidney cancer. Both conserved end residues are trimmed from each CDR3. Rows give clone size only sometimes, using once, few, many, or a class for an expanded clone.

V: TRBV11-2
size: -
CDR3: ASRASGLSTDTQY

V: TRBV7-3
size: -
CDR3: ASSLDSLNEQF

V: TRBV10-3
size: -
CDR3: AISEREGSYNEQF

V: TRBV6-4
size: -
CDR3: ASSRTGGTDTQY

V: TRBV30
size: -
CDR3: AWSWGTDTQY

V: TRBV28
size: once
CDR3: ASSPGEGETQY

V: TRBV11-2
size: -
CDR3: ASSSQTGASGVF

V: TRBV7-6
size: once
CDR3: ASSLSQADYGYT

V: TRBV30
size: few
CDR3: AWGTSGKNEQF

V: TRBV7-9
size: once
CDR3: ASSSGLDNEQF

V: TRBV28
size: medium-sized
CDR3: ASSSSGMEPTNEKLF

V: TRBV7-9
size: -
CDR3: ASSLALGSYNEQF

V: TRBV10-2
size: -
CDR3: ASSELLAGTYEQY

V: TRBV2
size: -
CDR3: ASSERREAQPQH

V: TRBV19
size: once
CDR3: ASSIVDRGYGYT

V: TRBV4-3
size: -
CDR3: ASSHTNEKLF

V: TRBV2
size: few
CDR3: ATTESGGPYTEAF

V: TRBV4-3
size: once
CDR3: ASSQDTGADTQY

V: TRBV5-1
size: -
CDR3: ASSLRGGLAYEQY

V: TRBV7-9
size: -
CDR3: ASSLPASYEQY

V: TRBV10-1
size: -
CDR3: ASSPLGWDTQY

V: TRBV5-1
size: -
CDR3: ASSLGGSSYNEQF

V: TRBV27
size: -
CDR3: ASSLSVQGEAF

V: TRBV2
size: -
CDR3: ASSALVVAGPDTQY

V: TRBV19
size: -
CDR3: ASSPGQGGSYEQY

V: TRBV7-8
size: once
CDR3: ASSLVGDTQY

V: TRBV19
size: -
CDR3: ASSARGGEAEAF

V: TRBV18
size: -
CDR3: ASSPWRDPYGYT

V: TRBV30
size: -
CDR3: ASTNLPDGSYGYT

V: TRBV29-1
size: -
CDR3: SVQGGDAEAF

V: TRBV7-9
size: -
CDR3: ASSPNTVYPDEQF

V: TRBV4-1
size: -
CDR3: ASSQDRGYEQY

V: TRBV6-5
size: -
CDR3: ASSFTENYGYT

V: TRBV30
size: -
CDR3: AWSLYSGNTIY

V: TRBV19
size: -
CDR3: ASSTQGQGQPQH

V: TRBV19
size: -
CDR3: ASSIGLDTQY

V: TRBV6-1
size: -
CDR3: ASSERGGTGASYNEQF

V: TRBV5-6
size: -
CDR3: ASSLAGANTGELF

V: TRBV27
size: -
CDR3: ASSPGTSGFNEQF

V: TRBV7-9
size: -
CDR3: ASSPSSSTATYGYT

V: TRBV5-6
size: -
CDR3: ASSPQGEHTEAF

V: TRBV5-4
size: few
CDR3: ASSLGHNQPQH

V: TRBV9
size: -
CDR3: ASSISPGTGYGYT

V: TRBV6-4
size: -
CDR3: ASSDSNSGHTGELF

V: TRBV7-9
size: few
CDR3: ASSSLFKDRYT

V: TRBV2
size: -
CDR3: ASSEGQPEAF

V: TRBV4-2
size: -
CDR3: ASSVTGGELGEQY

V: TRBV6-1
size: -
CDR3: ASRTGSSYNEQF

V: TRBV19
size: -
CDR3: ASTTGATEAF

V: TRBV4-1
size: once
CDR3: ASSQVEFHNEQF

V: TRBV7-9
size: -
CDR3: ASRFDGGTPKPNEQF

V: TRBV6-6
size: -
CDR3: ASTSSGANVLT

V: TRBV7-7
size: -
CDR3: ASSLEGPLHEQY